This entry lists 25 T cell receptor beta chains sequenced from one sample in a study of shared T cell receptors in the human thymus. The protocol was immunoSEQ multiplex PCR, while the TCRdb copy is restricted to in-frame clones and leaves out a portion. This sample carries approximately 760,000 clones, over 75% of them seen once, and the ten largest clones take approximately 0.01%. The sample also formed part of further work on human thymus T cells.

The sequenced sample consisted of thymocytes. Every receptor here comes from a girl under three years old with a congenital heart defect.

The V and J genes are TRBV19 and TRBJ2-7, with 11 bases that match TRBD1. V was clipped by 6 bases and J by 3 bases; unmatched bases: 1. Germline CDR1 reads LNHDA; CDR2 reads SQIVND (reference sequence). The CDR3 is 13 residues long. CDR3 DNA: TGTGCCAGTAGGGACAGGGGGCACTACGAGCAGTACTTC. Translation: CASRDRGHYEQYF.

Regarding this clone: At the DNA level, this CDR3 is encoded by other sequences in the same sample as well. This chain uses TRBV28 with TRBJ1-5, with 9 bases fitting TRBD1. This CDR3 comprises 15 residues. The germline V gene encodes CDR1 MDHEN and CDR2 SYDVKM. J was trimmed by 0 bases and V by 4 bases; bases with no gene match: 1. The CDR3 nucleotides read TGTGCCAGCAGTTGGACAGGGGATAGCAATCAGCCCCAGCATTTT. Amino acid sequence: CASSWTGDSNQPQHF.

The rearrangement links TRBV10-1 to TRBJ2-3; 8 bases map to TRBD2. The J segment lost 3 bases and the V segment lost 0 bases, leaving 2 bases of the junction unmatched. Germline V gene sequence: CDR1 WNHNN, CDR2 SYGVQD (reference sequence). The CDR3 has 15 residues. The CDR3 region is CASSESAGGTDTQYF. The DNA of the CDR3 is TGCGCCAGCAGTGAGTCGGCGGGGGGAACAGATACGCAGTATTTT.

The rearrangement links TRBV27 to TRBJ2-5, with D uncertain. Germline CDR1 is MNHEY and CDR2 is SMNVEV (reference sequence). The CDR3 covers 13 residues. With 6 bases removed from V and 2 bases from J, the gap between germline ends came to 10 bases. The CDR3 DNA is TGTGCCAGCAGCCGGGTAGGACAAGAGACCCAGTACTTC. It encodes CASSRVGQETQYF.

The chain has TRBV7-2 and TRBJ2-1; D remains unclear. The germline V gene has CDR1 SGHTA and CDR2 FQGNSA. V was shortened by 0 bases and J by 1 base, with 10 bases between the two germline ends. There are 16 residues in the CDR3. DNA for the CDR3: TGTGCCAGCAGCTTAGCCAGCGCCTGGTCCTACAATGAGCAGTTCTTC. Translated: CASSLASAWSYNEQFF.

The genes are TRBV27 and TRBJ1-4, with 8 bases matching TRBD1. The V segment lost 6 bases and the J segment 4 bases; nucleotides outside the gene matches: 4. This CDR3 is 14 amino acids long. Germline V gene sequence: CDR1 MNHEY, CDR2 SMNVEV (reference sequence). The CDR3 region is CASRPDRVNEKLFF. DNA for the CDR3: TGTGCCAGCAGACCGGACAGGGTTAATGAAAAACTGTTTTTT.

The chain is built from TRBV6-1 and TRBJ1-1; D is unresolved. CDR1 is MNHNS and CDR2 is SASEGT in the germline V gene. The CDR3 consists of 18 residues. The V end was cut by 0 bases, the J end by 3 bases, with 20 bases between. As DNA, the CDR3 is TGTGCCAGCAGTGAAGCGCAGTGGCCCTCCATTCGGGACACTGAAGCTTTCTTT. As protein: CASSEAQWPSIRDTEAFF.

V is TRBV27 and J is TRBJ2-7, with 7 bases that match TRBD1. Losses at the gene ends were 4 bases for V and 0 bases for J; bases not matched to a gene: 6. Germline loops: CDR1 MNHEY, CDR2 SMNVEV (reference sequence). This CDR3 has 15 residues. The CDR3: CASSSGTAHSYEQYF. Written as DNA, the CDR3 is TGTGCCAGCAGTTCCGGGACAGCCCACTCCTACGAGCAGTACTTC.

The chain carries TRBV2 and TRBJ1-1; D gene ambiguous. The CDR3 runs 13 residues. V lost 7 bases and J lost 8, with 17 bases in between. Germline V lookup: CDR1 SNHLY, CDR2 FYNNEI. CDR3 DNA sequence: TGTGCCAGCACCCAAAGCCTGCCGGGGGAAGCTTTCTTT. Translation gives CASTQSLPGEAFF.

This clone was counted a single time. The rearrangement uses TRBV29-1 and TRBJ2-5; D not certain. Germline CDR1 is SQVTM and CDR2 is ANQGSEA. The CDR3 sequence is 10 residues long. Trimming stripped 7 bases from V and 3 bases from J, with 6 bases between. The CDR3 sequence is CSGEEETQYF. In DNA, the CDR3 is TGCAGCGGAGAAGAAGAGACCCAGTACTTC.

This clone was observed a single time. The gene calls are TRBV4-1 and TRBJ2-7; D is unresolved. V was cut by 3 bases and J by 3 bases, with 24 bases left in between. Germline loops: CDR1 MGHRA, CDR2 YSYEKL. There are 18 residues in the CDR3. CDR3 loop: CASSHGHPQTYSGYEQYF. The CDR3, as DNA: TGCGCCAGCAGCCATGGCCATCCCCAAACATATTCGGGCTACGAGCAGTACTTC.

This chain links TRBV5-5 with TRBJ2-1; 7 bases match TRBD2. Germline values: CDR1 SGHKS, CDR2 YYEKEE (reference sequence). J gave up 0 bases and V 4 bases, and 7 bases lay outside the gene matches. This CDR3 is 16 amino acids long. CDR3 sequence (DNA): TGTGCCAGCAGCCTCAGCGGGGCAGGCTCCTACAATGAGCAGTTCTTC. Protein: CASSLSGAGSYNEQFF.

The chain links TRBV27 to TRBJ1-4; possibly TRBD1 for D (6 bases). Germline CDR1 and CDR2: MNHEY and SMNVEV (reference sequence). Trimming took 2 bases from V and 0 from J, leaving 16 bases between them. CDR3 size: 18 residues. CDR3 sequence (DNA): TGTGCCAGCAGTTTAGGGGGGGCCCCACCCGCAACTAATGAAAAACTGTTTTTT. Translating gives CASSLGGAPPATNEKLFF.

The V gene is TRBV2, the J gene TRBJ2-1; 9 positions match TRBD2. From germline, CDR1 is SNHLY and CDR2 FYNNEI. There are 19 residues in the CDR3. J gave up 0 bases and V 1 base, and 10 bases lay outside the gene matches. The DNA of the CDR3 is TGTGCCAGCAGTGAAGTACTAGGGAGCGGGGGGATCTCCTACAATGAGCAGTTCTTC. This translates into CASSEVLGSGGISYNEQFF.

The chain recombines TRBV7-3 with TRBJ2-1; TRBD2 matches 8 bases. With 5 bases clipped from V and 13 bases from J, the junction kept 7 bases outside the gene matches. Germline V gene data show CDR1 as SGHTA and CDR2 as FQGTGA. This CDR3 region has 12 residues. DNA of the CDR3: TGTGCCAGCAGCCTCGAGCGGGGGCTACAGTTCTTC. Translating gives CASSLERGLQFF.

The chain is built from TRBV12-5 and TRBJ1-5, with 8 bases matching TRBD1. CDR1 is LGHNT, CDR2 FRNRAP, per germline. The CDR3 has 18 residues. V lost 6 bases, J lost 6 bases, and 19 bases stayed unmatched. This CDR3 reads CASGGPNRQGHFSQPQHF. The DNA for the CDR3 is TGTGCTAGTGGAGGACCAAACCGACAGGGGCATTTTAGTCAGCCCCAGCATTTT.

The chain couples TRBV7-2 to TRBJ2-3; perhaps TRBD2 as D (5 bases). CDR1 is SGHTA and CDR2 is FQGNSA in the germline V gene. The CDR3 extends over 14 amino acids. The ends were cut back, 5 bases at V and 2 bases at J, with 11 bases in the middle. CDR3 sequence: CASSRTGITDTQYF. In nucleotides, the CDR3 is TGTGCCAGCAGCCGGACGGGGATCACAGATACGCAGTATTTT.

The chain employs TRBV4-2 and TRBJ1-1; possibly TRBD1 for D (6 bases). This CDR3 comprises 15 residues. Germline loops: CDR1 LGHNA, CDR2 YNFKEQ. Trimming pared 4 bases from V and 5 bases from J, leaving 17 bases between. The DNA for the CDR3 is TGTGCCAGCAGCCCCCCCCGGGGGCGGGGGACTGAAGCTTTCTTT. Translation gives CASSPPRGRGTEAFF.

As DNA, the CDR3 is TGCAGTGCTAATAATAGCGATGAGCAGTTCTTC. It translates to CSANNSDEQFF. The chain uses TRBV20-1 and TRBJ2-1; D is perhaps TRBD2 (5 bases). The CDR3 is 11 amino acids. Trimming removed 4 bases at V and 8 bases at J, with 9 bases between. Germline-derived CDR1 and CDR2 are DFQATT and SNEGSKA (reference sequence).

V usage is TRBV7-2 and J usage is TRBJ2-5, with 10 bases identical to TRBD2. This CDR3 has 15 amino acids. The V gene end was trimmed by 6 bases and the J gene end by 2 bases; junction bases not matched to a gene: 6. Germline V CDR1 and CDR2: SGHTA, FQGNSA. The CDR3 DNA reads as TGTGCCAGCAGGAGTAGCGGGGGGTCACAAGAGACCCAGTACTTC. Its translation is CASRSSGGSQETQYF.

This clone was detected once. The chain is built from TRBV9 and TRBJ1-5; 7 bases match TRBD1. The V gene's germline CDR1 is SGDLS and CDR2 YYNGEE. V lost 2 bases to trimming and J lost 5 bases; unmatched junction nucleotides: 7. This CDR3 is built from 15 residues. CDR3 residues: CASSVDGDSDQPQHF. The DNA of the CDR3 is TGTGCCAGCAGCGTCGACGGGGACAGTGATCAGCCCCAGCATTTT.

This CDR3 is CASSPWAANQPQHF. The CDR3, as DNA: TGTGCCAGCAGTCCTTGGGCCGCCAATCAGCCCCAGCATTTT. The chain carries TRBV27 and TRBJ1-5; D unresolved. V was pared by 5 bases and J by 3 bases, with 11 bases between. There are 14 residues in the CDR3. The germline V gene encodes CDR1 MNHEY and CDR2 SMNVEV (reference sequence).

J is TRBJ2-5 and V is TRBV7-4; D is unresolved. V gave up 5 bases and J gave up 5 bases, with 15 bases separating them. The CDR3 contains 14 residues. Germline loops: CDR1 SGHVT, CDR2 SQSDAQ. CDR3 nucleotide sequence: TGTGCCAGCAGCCAATTGGGTCTAGAGGAGACCCAGTACTTC. It translates to CASSQLGLEETQYF.

The V gene is TRBV4-1, the J gene TRBJ1-1; D gene uncertain. The germline gives CDR1 MGHRA, CDR2 YSYEKL. Trimming cost V 0 bases and J 0 bases, with 26 bases left between them. This CDR3 has 21 amino acids. Written as DNA, the CDR3 is TGCGCCAGCAGCCAAGAAGAGTTGGGCCGGTACCTTTCGTACATGAACACTGAAGCTTTCTTT. Translating gives CASSQEELGRYLSYMNTEAFF.

The gene calls are TRBV6-6 and TRBJ2-3; 10 positions match TRBD2. The germline V gene encodes CDR1 MNHNY and CDR2 SVGAGI (reference sequence). This CDR3 is built from 15 residues. Trimming cost V 11 bases and J 0 bases; bases outside gene matches: 8. In DNA form, the CDR3 reads TGTGCCGTTAGCGGGGGGACATCTAGCACAGATACGCAGTATTTT. Translated, it gives CAVSGGTSSTDTQYF.